One and the same sample provided the 17 T cell receptor beta chains below, sequenced in a study of T cell responses to AZD1222 COVID-19 vaccine (dated by TCRdb to about 2021). The library came from the immunoSEQ multiplex PCR assay. TCRdb took this table from immuneACCESS and kept in-frame rearrangements with V and J called. Such tables lack part of the clones; where checked against another copy, unresolved V genes explain under half of the gap, and the rest is unexplained. The sample table records around 160,000 clones; approximately 90% of these occur just once. The ten largest clonotypes hold about 3% of the sample. Reading the label with the study, this specimen's time point is: baseline before first vaccination. Sample treatment or condition, as interpreted from the label and publication: meningococcal conjugate vaccine given as trial control. The specimen was peripheral blood, collected on day 0 of MenACWY control vaccination. Every receptor here comes from an adult in good health.

The V and J genes are TRBV5-4 and TRBJ1-1; no reliable D call. V lost 0 bases to trimming and J lost 1 base, with 10 bases between them. This CDR3 is 15 amino acids long. Germline loops: CDR1 SGHNT, CDR2 YYREEE (reference sequence). CDR3 coding DNA: TGTGCCAGCAGCTTGGGCGCAGGAGCGAACACTGAAGCTTTCTTT. This sequence encodes CASSLGAGANTEAFF.

The V gene is TRBV6-4, the J gene TRBJ2-1; 14 bases agree with TRBD2. Trimming at V came to 4 bases and at J to 9 bases, leaving 5 bases not matched to a gene. This CDR3 has 15 residues. Germline V gene data show CDR1 as MRHNA and CDR2 as SNTAGT. CDR3 sequence reads: CASSVGLAGGSEQFF. The CDR3 DNA sequence: TGTGCCAGCAGTGTTGGACTAGCGGGAGGTAGTGAGCAGTTCTTC.

The chain carries TRBV10-3 and TRBJ2-1; TRBD2 is a possible D gene (6 bases). The V end lost 0 bases, the J end lost 3 bases, and 21 bases lay between the germline ends. CDR3 length equals 19 residues. Germline CDR1 and CDR2: ENHRY and SYGVKD. CDR3 DNA sequence: TGTGCCATCAGTGAGTCGGTGACGGGGGAAAGGCGTAACTACAATGAGCAGTTCTTC. Amino acids: CAISESVTGERRNYNEQFF.

V usage is TRBV5-5 and J usage is TRBJ2-3, with D possibly being TRBD1 (6 bases). Between the trimmed V and J ends, which lost 1 base and 5 bases, there was a span of 14 bases. The CDR3 contains 15 residues. Germline CDR1 is SGHKS and CDR2 is YYEKEE (reference sequence). The CDR3 nucleotides are TGTGCCAGCAGCTTGAAACAGGGAATTGGAGATACGCAGTATTTT. Residues: CASSLKQGIGDTQYF.

The V call is TRBV30, the J call TRBJ1-2; D is undetermined. Germline values: CDR1 GTSNPN, CDR2 SVGIG (reference sequence). Trimming removed 6 bases from V and 5 bases from J, with 10 bases in between. The CDR3 has 11 amino acids. For the CDR3, the DNA is TGTGCCTGCAGTAGGGAATATGGCTACACCTTC. Amino acids: CACSREYGYTF.

This chain links TRBV5-1 with TRBJ1-3; the match to TRBD1 covers 7 bases. Germline V CDR1 and CDR2: SGHRS, YFSETQ. The CDR3 totals 20 residues. The V and J ends lost 4 bases and 0 bases, in that order; junction bases with no gene match: 19. The CDR3 reads CASSPRWDRSTPYSGNTIYF. CDR3 DNA sequence: TGCGCCAGCAGCCCCCGGTGGGACAGATCGACACCATACTCTGGAAACACCATATATTTT.

This clone was observed a few times. The chain is built from TRBV4-1 and TRBJ2-3, with D unclear. Trimming left V 0 bases short and J 3 bases short, with 13 bases between. Germline loops: CDR1 MGHRA, CDR2 YSYEKL. This CDR3 spans 16 amino acids. Here the CDR3 reads CASSQENLEITDTQYF. The DNA for the CDR3 is TGCGCCAGCAGCCAAGAGAATTTGGAGATAACAGATACGCAGTATTTT.

This chain links TRBV5-1 with TRBJ1-2; D ambiguous. V was trimmed by 0 bases and J by 6 bases, leaving 9 bases between them. The germline CDR1 and CDR2 sequences are SGHRS and YFSETQ. This CDR3 region has 13 residues. The CDR3 is CASSLDYLDGYTF. The CDR3 nucleotides read TGCGCCAGCAGCTTGGACTACTTGGATGGCTACACCTTC. The full variable domain, its missing parts supplied by reference TRBV5-1 and TRBJ1-2, is KAGVTQTPRYLIKTRGQQVTLSCSPISGHRSVSWYQQTPGQGLQFLFEYFSETQRNKGNFPGRFSGRQFSNSRSEMNVSTLELGDSALYLCASSLDYLDGYTFGSGTRLTVV.

This sequence joins TRBV5-1 and TRBJ1-4; maybe TRBD1 (5 bases). CDR1 is SGHRS, CDR2 YFSETQ, per germline. This CDR3 comprises 17 residues. V lost 4 bases and J 0 bases, leaving 16 bases between the germline ends. The CDR3 coding sequence is TGCGCCAGCAGCACCAATGGGGGACGGGCAACTAATGAAAAACTGTTTTTT. Amino acids: CASSTNGGRATNEKLFF.

This chain joins TRBV6-5 and TRBJ2-3; tentatively, D is TRBD2 (6 bases). The ends were cut back, 8 bases at V and 3 bases at J, with 12 bases in the middle. Germline loops: CDR1 MNHEY, CDR2 SVGAGI. This CDR3 is 13 amino acids long. The DNA for the CDR3 is TGTGCCAGCCGACGGCTAGCGACAGATACGCAGTATTTT. Its translation: CASRRLATDTQYF.

This chain uses TRBV19 with TRBJ2-1, with D perhaps being TRBD1 or TRBD2 (5 bases each). Germline CDR1 LNHDA, CDR2 SQIVND (reference sequence). This CDR3 has 14 residues. V dropped 7 bases and J dropped 4 bases, with 14 bases sitting between them. The CDR3 bases are TGTGCCAGTAAACTGGGACGCGTATACAATGAGCAGTTCTTC. Residues: CASKLGRVYNEQFF. The full variable domain, rest sourced from reference TRBV19 and TRBJ2-1, is DGGITQSPKYLFRKEGQNVTLSCEQNLNHDAMYWYRQDPGQGLRLIYYSQIVNDFQKGDIAEGYSVSREKKESFPLTVTSAQKNPTAFYLCASKLGRVYNEQFFGPGTRLTVL.

This clone has only one observation. The chain has TRBV10-3 and TRBJ2-3; 10 nucleotides line up with TRBD2. This CDR3 is built from 15 residues. V trimming: 6 bases; J trimming: 3 bases; junction bases outside the gene matches: 6. Germline values: CDR1 ENHRY, CDR2 SYGVKD. CDR3 residues: CAIRLAGGETDTQYF. For the CDR3, the DNA is TGTGCCATCAGATTAGCGGGAGGAGAGACAGATACGCAGTATTTT.

The chain carries TRBV16 and TRBJ2-1; TRBD2 matches 7 bases. V lost 2 bases to trimming and J lost 8 bases; unmatched junction nucleotides: 9. The CDR3 loop spans 15 amino acids. The V gene's germline CDR1 is KGHSY and CDR2 FQNENV. Here the CDR3 DNA reads TGTGCCAGCAGCCAAGAAGCGGGGTCGTGGCATGAGCAGTTCTTC. This translates into CASSQEAGSWHEQFF.

V is TRBV19 and J is TRBJ1-1; 10 bases fit TRBD1. The CDR3 has 17 residues. J was trimmed by 6 bases and V by 4 bases; bases with no gene match: 14. Germline-derived CDR1 and CDR2 are LNHDA and SQIVND (reference sequence). The CDR3 nucleotides read TGTGCCAGTAGTACCCCGGACAGGGGGTGGGATCCGGCTGAAGCTTTCTTT. The encoded protein is CASSTPDRGWDPAEAFF.

The CDR3 region is CASSQAGEQFF. DNA for the CDR3: TGCGCCAGCAGCCAAGCTGGGGAGCAGTTCTTC. The J gene is TRBJ2-1, the V gene TRBV4-1; D remains ambiguous. Between the trimmed V and J ends, which lost 1 base and 10 bases, there was a span of 5 bases. CDR3 length equals 11 residues. The germline V gene has CDR1 MGHRA and CDR2 YSYEKL.

V usage is TRBV6-2 or TRBV6-3 and J usage is TRBJ1-1; D is perhaps TRBD1 (5 bases). In germline, CDR1 is MNHEY, CDR2 SVGEGT. CDR3 size: 17 residues. Trimming left V 0 bases short and J 6 bases short, with 20 bases between. Here the CDR3 reads CASSYSRDRAESPEAFF. DNA for the CDR3: TGTGCCAGCAGTTACTCGAGGGACCGAGCCGAAAGTCCTGAAGCTTTCTTT.

V and J are TRBV23-1 and TRBJ1-6; D unclear. TRBV23-1 is designated an ORF whose function remains uncertain. The CDR3 has 16 amino acids. V was trimmed by 4 bases and J by 0 bases, leaving 10 bases between them. The CDR3 here is CASSPAVVSYNSPLHF. The DNA for the CDR3 is TGCGCCAGCAGTCCGGCGGTGGTCTCCTATAATTCACCCCTCCACTTT.